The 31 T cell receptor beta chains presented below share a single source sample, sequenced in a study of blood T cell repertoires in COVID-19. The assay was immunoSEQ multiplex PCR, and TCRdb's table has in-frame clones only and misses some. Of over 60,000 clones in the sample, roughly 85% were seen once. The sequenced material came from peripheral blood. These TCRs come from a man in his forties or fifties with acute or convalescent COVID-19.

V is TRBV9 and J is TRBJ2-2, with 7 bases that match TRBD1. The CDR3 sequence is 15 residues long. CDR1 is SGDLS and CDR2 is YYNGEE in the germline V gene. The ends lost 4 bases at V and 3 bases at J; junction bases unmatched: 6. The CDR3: CASSSRGRDTGELFF. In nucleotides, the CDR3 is TGTGCCAGCAGCTCGAGGGGGCGCGACACCGGGGAGCTGTTTTTT. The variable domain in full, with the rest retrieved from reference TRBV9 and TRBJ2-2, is DSGVTQTPKHLITATGQRVTLRCSPRSGDLSVYWYQQSLDQGLQFLIQYYNGEERAKGNILERFSAQQFPDLHSELNLSSLELGDSALYFCASSSRGRDTGELFFGEGSRLTVL.

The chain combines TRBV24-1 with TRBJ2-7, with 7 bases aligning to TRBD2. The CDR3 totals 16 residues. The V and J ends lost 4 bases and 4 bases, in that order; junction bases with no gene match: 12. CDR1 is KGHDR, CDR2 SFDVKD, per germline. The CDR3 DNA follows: TGTGCCACCAGTGACTCTCCACCCCCCGGGGGGTACGAGCAGTACTTC. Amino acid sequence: CATSDSPPPGGYEQYF.

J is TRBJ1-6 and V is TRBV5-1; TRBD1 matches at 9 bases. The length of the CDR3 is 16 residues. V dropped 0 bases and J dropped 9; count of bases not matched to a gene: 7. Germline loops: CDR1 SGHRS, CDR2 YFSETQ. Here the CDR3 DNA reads TGCGCCAGCAGCTTGGCTGGGACAGGGCGCCTTTCACCCCTCCACTTT. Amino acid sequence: CASSLAGTGRLSPLHF.

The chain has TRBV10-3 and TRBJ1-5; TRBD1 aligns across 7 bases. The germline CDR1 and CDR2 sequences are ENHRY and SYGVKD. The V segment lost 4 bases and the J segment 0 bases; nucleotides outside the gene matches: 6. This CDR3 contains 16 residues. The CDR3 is CAISVGDSYSNQPQHF. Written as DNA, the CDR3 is TGTGCCATCAGTGTAGGGGACAGCTATAGCAATCAGCCCCAGCATTTT.

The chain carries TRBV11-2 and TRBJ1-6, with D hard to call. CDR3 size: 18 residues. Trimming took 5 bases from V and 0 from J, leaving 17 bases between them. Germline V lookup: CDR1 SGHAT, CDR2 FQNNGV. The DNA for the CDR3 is TGTGCCAGCAGCCACTGGGAGGGCCCGAGCTCCTATAATTCACCCCTCCACTTT. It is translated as CASSHWEGPSSYNSPLHF.

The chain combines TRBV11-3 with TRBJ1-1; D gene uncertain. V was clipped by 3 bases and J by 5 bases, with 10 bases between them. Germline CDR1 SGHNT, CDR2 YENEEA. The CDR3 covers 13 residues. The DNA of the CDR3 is TGTGCCAGCAGCTTGATGAGGGTGACTGAAGCTTTCTTT. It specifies CASSLMRVTEAFF.

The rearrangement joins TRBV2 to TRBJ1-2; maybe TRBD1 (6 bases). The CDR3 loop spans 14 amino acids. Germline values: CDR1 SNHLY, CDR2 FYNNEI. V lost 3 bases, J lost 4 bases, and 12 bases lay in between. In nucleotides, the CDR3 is TGTGCCAGCAGTGAGAAGGGGGGGGCCTATGGCTACACCTTC. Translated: CASSEKGGAYGYTF.

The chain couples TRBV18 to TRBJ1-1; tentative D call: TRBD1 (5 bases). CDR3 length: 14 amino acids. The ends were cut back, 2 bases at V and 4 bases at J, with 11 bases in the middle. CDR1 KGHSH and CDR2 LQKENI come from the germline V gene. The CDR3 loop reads CASSPVGEGTEAFF. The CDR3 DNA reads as TGTGCCAGCTCACCAGTGGGGGAGGGCACTGAAGCTTTCTTT.

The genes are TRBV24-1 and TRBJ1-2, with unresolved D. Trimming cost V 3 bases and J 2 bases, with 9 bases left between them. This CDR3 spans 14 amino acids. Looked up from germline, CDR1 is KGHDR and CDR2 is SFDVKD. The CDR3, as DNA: TGTGCCACCAGTGATGCCCGAGGGAACTATGGCTACACCTTC. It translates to CATSDARGNYGYTF.

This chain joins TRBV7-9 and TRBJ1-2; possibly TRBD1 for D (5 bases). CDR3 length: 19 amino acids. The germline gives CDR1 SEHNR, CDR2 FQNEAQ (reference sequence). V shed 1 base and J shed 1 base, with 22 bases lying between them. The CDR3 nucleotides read TGTGCCAGCAGCTTAGTAGGGTCGGCAGGGAGGCGCTTTAACTATGGCTACACCTTC. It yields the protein CASSLVGSAGRRFNYGYTF.

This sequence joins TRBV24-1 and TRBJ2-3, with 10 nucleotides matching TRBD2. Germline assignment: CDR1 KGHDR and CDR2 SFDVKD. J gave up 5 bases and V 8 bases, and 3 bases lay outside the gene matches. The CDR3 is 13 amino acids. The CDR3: CATTASGGDTQYF. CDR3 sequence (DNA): TGTGCCACCACTGCTAGCGGGGGAGATACGCAGTATTTT.

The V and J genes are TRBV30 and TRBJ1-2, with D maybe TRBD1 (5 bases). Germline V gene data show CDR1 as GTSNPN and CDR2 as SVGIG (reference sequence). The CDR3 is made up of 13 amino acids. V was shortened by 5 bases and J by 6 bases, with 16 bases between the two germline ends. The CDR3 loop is CAWSALGVNGYTF. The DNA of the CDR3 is TGTGCCTGGTCGGCGCTAGGGGTTAATGGCTACACCTTC.

CDR3 coding DNA: TGTGCCACCAGCAGTTACAGGGTCCAAGAGACCCAGTACTTC. Translated, it gives CATSSYRVQETQYF. This chain joins TRBV15 and TRBJ2-5, with D possibly being TRBD1 (6 bases). The CDR3 has 14 residues. Trimming stripped 3 bases from V and 1 base from J, with 9 bases between. Looked up from germline, CDR1 is LNHNV and CDR2 is YYDKDF (reference sequence).

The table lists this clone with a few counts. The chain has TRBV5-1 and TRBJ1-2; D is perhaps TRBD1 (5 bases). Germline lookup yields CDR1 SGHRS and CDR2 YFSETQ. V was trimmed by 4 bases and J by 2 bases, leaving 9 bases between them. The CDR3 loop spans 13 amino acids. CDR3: CASSPDRNYGYTF. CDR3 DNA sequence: TGCGCCAGCAGCCCCGACAGAAACTATGGCTACACCTTC.

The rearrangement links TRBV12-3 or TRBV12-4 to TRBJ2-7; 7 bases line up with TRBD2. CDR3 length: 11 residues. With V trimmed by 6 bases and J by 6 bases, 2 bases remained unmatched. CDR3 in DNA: TGTGCCAGCAGGTGGGGGGGCGAGCAGTACTTC. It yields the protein CASRWGGEQYF.

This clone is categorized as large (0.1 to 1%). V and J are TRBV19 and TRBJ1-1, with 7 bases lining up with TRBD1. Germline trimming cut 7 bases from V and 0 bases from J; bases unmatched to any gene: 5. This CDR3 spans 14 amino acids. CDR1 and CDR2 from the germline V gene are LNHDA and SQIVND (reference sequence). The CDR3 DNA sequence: TGTGCCAGTAAAACAGGGGTGTTGAACACTGAAGCTTTCTTT. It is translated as CASKTGVLNTEAFF.

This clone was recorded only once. The CDR3 protein is CASSPLHAWSGNTIYF. The CDR3 DNA reads TGTGCCAGCAGCCCATTACACGCCTGGTCTGGAAACACCATATATTTT. The chain carries TRBV9 and TRBJ1-3; no clear D gene. CDR1 is SGDLS and CDR2 is YYNGEE in the germline V gene. V was trimmed by 4 bases and J by 1 base, leaving 15 bases between them. The CDR3 has 16 residues.

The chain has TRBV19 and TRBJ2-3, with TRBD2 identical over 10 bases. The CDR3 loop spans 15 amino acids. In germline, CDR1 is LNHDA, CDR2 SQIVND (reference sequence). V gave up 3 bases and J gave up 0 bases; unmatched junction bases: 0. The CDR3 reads CASSMGLASTDTQYF. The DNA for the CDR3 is TGTGCCAGTAGTATGGGACTAGCGAGCACAGATACGCAGTATTTT.

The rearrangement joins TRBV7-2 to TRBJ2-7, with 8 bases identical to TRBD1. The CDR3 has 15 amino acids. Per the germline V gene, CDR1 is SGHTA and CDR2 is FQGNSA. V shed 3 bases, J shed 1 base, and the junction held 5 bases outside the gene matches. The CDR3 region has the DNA TGTGCCAGCAGCTTTGGACAGGGAGAGTCCTACGAGCAGTACTTC. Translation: CASSFGQGESYEQYF.

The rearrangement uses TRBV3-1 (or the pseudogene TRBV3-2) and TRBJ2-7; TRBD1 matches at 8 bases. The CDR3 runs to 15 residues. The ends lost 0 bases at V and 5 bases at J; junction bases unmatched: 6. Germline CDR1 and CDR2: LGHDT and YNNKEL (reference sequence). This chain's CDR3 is CASSQDARTGNEQYF. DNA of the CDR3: TGTGCCAGCAGCCAAGATGCTAGGACAGGGAACGAGCAGTACTTC.

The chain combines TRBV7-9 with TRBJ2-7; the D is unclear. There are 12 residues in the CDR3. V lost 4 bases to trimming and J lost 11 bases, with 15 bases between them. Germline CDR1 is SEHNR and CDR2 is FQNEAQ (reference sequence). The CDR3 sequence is CASSSVSDPKYF. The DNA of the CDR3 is TGTGCCAGCAGCTCGGTATCCGATCCGAAGTACTTC.

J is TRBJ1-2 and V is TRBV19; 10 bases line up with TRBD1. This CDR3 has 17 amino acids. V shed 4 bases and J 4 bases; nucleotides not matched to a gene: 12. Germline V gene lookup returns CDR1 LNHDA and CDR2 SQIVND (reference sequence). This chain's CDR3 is CASSSTGTGAGGYGYTF. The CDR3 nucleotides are TGTGCCAGTAGTAGCACCGGGACAGGGGCGGGCGGCTATGGCTACACCTTC.

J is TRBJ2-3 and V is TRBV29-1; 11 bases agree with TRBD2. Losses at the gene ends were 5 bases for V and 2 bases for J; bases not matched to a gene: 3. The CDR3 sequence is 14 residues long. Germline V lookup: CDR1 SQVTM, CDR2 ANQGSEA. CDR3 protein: CSVRLAGITDTQYF. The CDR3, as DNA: TGCAGCGTTAGACTAGCGGGGATCACAGATACGCAGTATTTT.

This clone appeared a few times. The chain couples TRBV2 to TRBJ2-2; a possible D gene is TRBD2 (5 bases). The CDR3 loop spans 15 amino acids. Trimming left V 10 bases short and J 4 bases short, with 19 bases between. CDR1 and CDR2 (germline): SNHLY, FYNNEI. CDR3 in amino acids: CAIPSASSGTGELFF. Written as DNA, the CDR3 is TGTGCCATCCCATCGGCTAGCTCGGGCACCGGGGAGCTGTTTTTT.

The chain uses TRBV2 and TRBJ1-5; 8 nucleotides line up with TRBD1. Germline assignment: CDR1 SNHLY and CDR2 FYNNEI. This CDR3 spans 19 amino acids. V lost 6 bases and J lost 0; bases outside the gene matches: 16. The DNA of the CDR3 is TGTGCCAGCAGGGGTTCGAGAGACAGGGGATTTTATAGCAATCAGCCCCAGCATTTT. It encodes CASRGSRDRGFYSNQPQHF.

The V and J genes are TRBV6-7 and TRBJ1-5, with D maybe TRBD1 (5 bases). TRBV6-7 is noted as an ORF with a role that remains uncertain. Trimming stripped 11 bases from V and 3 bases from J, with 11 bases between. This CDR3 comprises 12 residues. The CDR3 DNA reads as TGTGCCCATAGACAGCCCAATCAGCCCCAGCATTTT. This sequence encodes CAHRQPNQPQHF.

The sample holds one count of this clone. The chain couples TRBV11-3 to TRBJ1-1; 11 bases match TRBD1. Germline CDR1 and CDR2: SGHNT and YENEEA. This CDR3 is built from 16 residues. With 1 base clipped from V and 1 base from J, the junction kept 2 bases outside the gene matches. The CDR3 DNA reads TGTGCCAGCAGCTTAGGGACAGGGGGCAGGAACACTGAAGCTTTCTTT. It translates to CASSLGTGGRNTEAFF.

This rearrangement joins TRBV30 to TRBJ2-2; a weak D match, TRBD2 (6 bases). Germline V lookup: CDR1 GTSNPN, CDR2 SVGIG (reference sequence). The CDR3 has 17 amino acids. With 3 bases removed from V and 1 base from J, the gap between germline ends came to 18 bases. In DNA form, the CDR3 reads TGTGCCTGGAGGACGGCGGGGTTGGGAGGGAACACCGGGGAGCTGTTTTTT. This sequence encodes CAWRTAGLGGNTGELFF.

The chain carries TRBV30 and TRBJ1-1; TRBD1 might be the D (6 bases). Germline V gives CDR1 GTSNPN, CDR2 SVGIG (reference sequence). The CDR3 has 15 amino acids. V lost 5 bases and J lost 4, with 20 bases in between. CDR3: CAWDGGPLVFTEAFF. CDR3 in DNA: TGTGCCTGGGACGGGGGGCCGTTGGTATTCACTGAAGCTTTCTTT.

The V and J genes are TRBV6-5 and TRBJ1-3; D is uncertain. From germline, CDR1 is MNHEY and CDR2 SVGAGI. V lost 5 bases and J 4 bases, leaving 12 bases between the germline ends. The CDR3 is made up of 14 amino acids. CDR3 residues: CASSNRASGNTIYF. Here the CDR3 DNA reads TGTGCCAGCAGTAATCGCGCATCGGGAAACACCATATATTTT.

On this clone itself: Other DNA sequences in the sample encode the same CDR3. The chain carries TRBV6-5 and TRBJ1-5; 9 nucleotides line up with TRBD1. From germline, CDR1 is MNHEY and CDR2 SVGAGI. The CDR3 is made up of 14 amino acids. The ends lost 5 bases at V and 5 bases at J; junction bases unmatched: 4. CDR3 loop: CASSKGQGYQPQHF. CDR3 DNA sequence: TGTGCCAGCAGTAAGGGACAGGGATATCAGCCCCAGCATTTT.